This section outlines one T cell receptor (beta chain) sequence together with its context. What it recognizes is unknown. This sample was included in a study of T-cell reconstitution after alpha-beta-depleted transplantation in children. Study observations and caveats: T-cell counts and diversity at one year following transplant were attributed mainly to newly produced T cells.

Preparation of the TCRbeta library involved a method that used unique molecular identifiers. Using its own MiXCR run on the PCR reads, TCRdb lists one record per CDR3 protein. Found here are 550,000 to 800,000 distinct CDR3 sequences, around 13% of them singletons; the top ten hold roughly 0.77%. The receptor's source is a girl aged 2 to 10 with congenital amegakaryocytic thrombocytopenia, due to receive a stem cell transplant. The sample in question was PBMCs, obtained before TCRalphabeta/CD19-depleted stem cell transplant.

The CDR3 loop is CASSQQGDNTGELFF. In DNA form, the CDR3 reads TGCGCCAGCAGCCAACAAGGAGACAACACCGGGGAGCTGTTTTTT. V usage is TRBV4-1 and J usage is TRBJ2-2; D gene unclear. This CDR3 has 15 amino acids. CDR1 MGHRA and CDR2 YSYEKL come from the germline V gene. Trimming cost V 2 bases and J 2 bases, with 9 bases left between them.